In its sample, the clone carrying this TCR beta chain was seen a few times. Assay used: immunoSEQ multiplex PCR; TCRdb lists only in-frame clones, some missing. Found here are about 1 million clones, 60% to 80% of them singletons; the top ten hold around 1.4%. The data derive from a study of shared clonotypes between healthy human individuals. The CDR3 is 15 residues long. V lost 10 bases and J lost 7, with 23 bases in between. The germline V gene has CDR1 MNHNS and CDR2 SASEGT. This TCR was sampled from a man aged 18 to 35 in good health. V usage is TRBV6-1 and J usage is TRBJ1-5; maybe TRBD1 (6 bases). The specimen sequenced was memory CD4+ T cells sorted from blood. This sample's subset: CD45RA-negative fraction. The DNA for the CDR3 is TGTGCCACCTCTAAAATCGGGGGCGCTAGCCAGCCCCAGCATTTT. As protein: CATSKIGGASQPQHF.